This T cell receptor beta chain appears in the sequencing data of a study of blood T cell repertoires in COVID-19 (dated by TCRdb to the early 2020s). With respect to the entire study: The collaborator samples originated in the United States, Italy and Spain and spanned the acute and convalescent phases of COVID-19. The repertoires were released in a freely available public database meant as a resource for research on the immune response to SARS-CoV-2. Samples came from the ongoing ImmuneRACE study (first 160 participants) plus 1,254 subjects from 6 global collaborators. Deeply sampled blood TCRbeta repertoires from subjects exposed to, actively infected with, or recovered from COVID-19 were included in the dataset. Nearly every sample came with metadata listing a de-identified subject ID, COVID-19 status, age in years and sex. Where available, HLA class I and class II types were taken from metadata supplied by the sample provider and were not determined by assay-based typing. The material from the prospective study consisted of cDNA or gDNA derived from T cells, B-cell-depleted T cells, or PBMCs. What the authors observed across the whole study: The quantity of clinical and demographic metadata differed by source and by participant and was supplied without curation.

Collaborating institutions collected whole blood in K2EDTA tubes following their own protocols. For TCRbeta analysis, collaborators shipped samples as frozen whole blood, isolated PBMCs, or DNA extracted from either of those sample types. Concerning this clone: Its antigen is currently not known. At one boundary the junction diverges from the germline segment, which might be a read error. Additional DNA sequences in this sample encode the identical CDR3.

The germline V gene (reference sequence) supplies CDR1 PRHDT and CDR2 FYEKMQ. The CDR3 spans 17 residues, from the cysteine through the phenylalanine. The entry retains the CDR3 DNA only, 51 bases that are in frame from base 1. The immunoSEQ Assay, a bias-controlled multiplex PCR, was used to amplify TCRbeta CDR3 regions from genomic DNA. As for the original processing: Within the assay, amplification of reference gene primers was used to estimate how many nucleated cells each sample contained. To quantify the absolute abundance of each unique TCRbeta CDR3 rearrangement, sequence reads were collapsed and filtered. For each sample, productive Simpson clonality was calculated as the square root of Simpson's diversity index across productive rearrangements. Held by TCRdb, this immuneACCESS table contains in-frame sequences only and omits some clones. Under half of the omission traces to an unresolved V gene where checked; the cause of the rest is unknown. V, J and clone size were drawn from that table, and D and trimming were deduced from the DNA. The sample table records under 250,000 clones; over 75% of these occur just once. Roughly 13% of the sample is taken by the ten largest.

The rearranged chain carries TRBV13 and TRBJ2-7; TRBD2 lines up with 9 middle nucleotides. Sequencing was performed on peripheral blood. The sequence derives from a human donor in a cohort sampled during active COVID-19. This receptor has the CDR3 CASSLGEREVFSYEQYF. DNA sequence: TGTGCCAGCAGCTTAGGCGAGCGGGAGGTGTTCTCCTATGAGCAGTACTTC.